The text below deals with one T cell receptor beta chain. The sample has other DNA sequences that encode this CDR3 too. This sample is part of a study of shared clonotypes between healthy human individuals. Germline V gene data show CDR1 as GTSNPN and CDR2 as SVGIG (reference sequence). V lost 0 bases to trimming and J lost 8 bases, with 22 bases between them. The CDR3 is 16 amino acids. Produced via immunoSEQ multiplex PCR; TCRdb's table is partial and in-frame only. This sample has about 560,000 clones, with around 81% found just once. The V call is TRBV30, the J call TRBJ1-2; D is perhaps TRBD1 (6 bases). This sequence originates from a woman in her forties in good health. Some clones in this sample may be carry-over from other donors' samples. The specimen sequenced was PBMCs. The CDR3 protein is CAWSVRNRVGSGGYTF. The CDR3 region has the DNA TGTGCCTGGAGTGTACGGAACAGGGTAGGATCGGGCGGCTACACCTTC.